These 20 T cell receptor beta chains were all obtained from the same sample, sequenced in a study of technical replicates of blood from a few donors. Clones were read by immunoSEQ multiplex PCR, and TCRdb kept only the in-frame ones, dropping some. Seen here are about 84,000 clones, more than 95% observed once, and the top ten hold approximately 0.14%. Sequences were obtained from T cells isolated from PBMCs. Every receptor here comes from a human donor in good health.

The DNA of the CDR3 is TGTGCCAGTAGCCCACAATCCGGGACACTGTTTTATGGCTACACCTTC. Translating gives CASSPQSGTLFYGYTF. The chain joins TRBV19 to TRBJ1-2, with D tentatively TRBD1 (6 bases). The germline CDR1 and CDR2 sequences are LNHDA and SQIVND (reference sequence). CDR3 length: 16 amino acids. V dropped 6 bases and J dropped 5 bases, with 22 bases sitting between them.

This chain uses TRBV2 with TRBJ1-1, with a possible D match to TRBD1 (6 bases). The CDR3 covers 13 residues. Per the germline V gene, CDR1 is SNHLY and CDR2 is FYNNEI. The V end lost 2 bases, the J end lost 5 bases, and 9 bases lay between the germline ends. CDR3 sequence (DNA): TGTGCCAGCAGTGAAAGGGGGAAGACTGAAGCTTTCTTT. Amino acid sequence: CASSERGKTEAFF.

The chain is built from TRBV7-6 and TRBJ2-1; D unresolved. This CDR3 has 16 amino acids. Trimming took off 5 bases at V and 0 bases at J, with 14 bases between the two ends. The germline V gene encodes CDR1 SGHVS and CDR2 FNYEAQ. The CDR3 DNA sequence: TGTGCCAGCAGCACCAACACCGCCTCCTCCTACAATGAGCAGTTCTTC. Translating gives CASSTNTASSYNEQFF. The complete variable domain, with remaining parts taken from reference TRBV7-6 and TRBJ2-1, reads GAGVSQSPRYKVTKRGQDVALRCDPISGHVSLYWYRQALGQGPEFLTYFNYEAQQDKSGLPNDRFSAERPEGSISTLTIQRTEQRDSAMYRCASSTNTASSYNEQFFGPGTRLTVL.

This rearrangement joins TRBV29-1 to TRBJ1-6; D remains ambiguous. The CDR3 extends over 12 amino acids. Trimming cost V 4 bases and J 9 bases, with 10 bases left between them. The V gene's germline CDR1 is SQVTM and CDR2 ANQGSEA. The CDR3 reads CSVGGSGSPLHF. The CDR3 region has the DNA TGCAGCGTTGGAGGGTCAGGTTCACCCCTCCACTTT.

V gene TRBV2 combines with J gene TRBJ2-1, with TRBD2 identical over 7 bases. The CDR3 consists of 14 residues. CDR1 and CDR2 from the germline V gene are SNHLY and FYNNEI. J was trimmed by 5 bases and V by 4 bases; bases with no gene match: 5. The chain's CDR3 is CASSAGTTDNEQFF. In DNA, the CDR3 is TGTGCCAGCAGTGCCGGGACTACCGACAATGAGCAGTTCTTC.

V gene TRBV5-5 combines with J gene TRBJ1-5; 7 bases fit TRBD1. Germline V CDR1 and CDR2: SGHKS, YYEKEE (reference sequence). CDR3 size: 14 residues. Trimming at V came to 0 bases and at J to 5 bases, leaving 2 bases not matched to a gene. The CDR3 region has the DNA TGTGCCAGCAGCTTGGTCAGGGGGGATCAGCCCCAGCATTTT. This sequence encodes CASSLVRGDQPQHF.

The chain combines TRBV27 with TRBJ1-2; possibly TRBD1 for D (5 bases). CDR1 and CDR2 (germline): MNHEY, SMNVEV (reference sequence). Between the trimmed V and J ends, which lost 2 bases and 2 bases, there was a span of 9 bases. The CDR3 is 14 amino acids. The CDR3 is CASSLQPGNYGYTF. The CDR3 coding sequence is TGTGCCAGCAGTTTACAGCCAGGGAACTATGGCTACACCTTC.

The chain has TRBV2 and TRBJ2-1; 11 nucleotides line up with TRBD2. The CDR3 length is 18 residues. Germline CDR1 and CDR2: SNHLY and FYNNEI. Unmatched junction bases numbered 7, after V lost 1 base and J lost 2 bases. The CDR3 DNA follows: TGTGCCAGCAGTGAAGGCCTAGCGGGAGGAAGCGCCTACAATGAGCAGTTCTTC. Protein sequence: CASSEGLAGGSAYNEQFF.

V and J are TRBV5-7 and TRBJ1-3; D may be TRBD1 (5 bases). TRBV5-7 belongs to the ORF category, with a function that is uncertain. This CDR3 has 17 residues. The V end was cut by 1 base, the J end by 1 base, with 15 bases between. The CDR3 sequence: CASSLTGQGSSGNTIYF. DNA for the CDR3: TGTGCCAGCAGCTTGACGGGCCAGGGAAGTTCTGGAAACACCATATATTTT.

V and J are TRBV4-1 and TRBJ2-1, with D perhaps matching TRBD2 (6 bases). Germline assignment: CDR1 MGHRA and CDR2 YSYEKL. Trimming left V 0 bases short and J 8 bases short, with 8 bases between. The CDR3 has 13 residues. The CDR3 region is CASSQDWGDEQFF. CDR3 DNA sequence: TGCGCCAGCAGCCAAGATTGGGGGGATGAGCAGTTCTTC.

This chain joins TRBV5-1 and TRBJ1-1; 8 bases are shared with TRBD1. With 2 bases clipped from V and 1 base from J, the junction kept 10 bases outside the gene matches. This CDR3 has 17 residues. Per germline, CDR1 SGHRS and CDR2 YFSETQ. DNA for the CDR3: TGCGCCAGCAGCTTCTCCTATATTGGGACAGGGAACACTGAAGCTTTCTTT. This encodes CASSFSYIGTGNTEAFF. Complete variable domain (other parts from reference TRBV5-1 and TRBJ1-1): KAGVTQTPRYLIKTRGQQVTLSCSPISGHRSVSWYQQTPGQGLQFLFEYFSETQRNKGNFPGRFSGRQFSNSRSEMNVSTLELGDSALYLCASSFSYIGTGNTEAFFGQGTRLTVV.

The chain employs TRBV5-1 and TRBJ1-1; no clear D gene. This CDR3 region has 15 residues. Germline CDR1 and CDR2: SGHRS and YFSETQ. The V end was cut by 0 bases, the J end by 0 bases, with 9 bases between. CDR3 nucleotides: TGCGCCAGCAGCTTGGCTACTGAGATGAACACTGAAGCTTTCTTT. It encodes CASSLATEMNTEAFF.

The chain employs TRBV5-1 and TRBJ2-3; 7 bases are shared with TRBD2. CDR1 and CDR2 from the germline V gene are SGHRS and YFSETQ. The CDR3 extends over 16 amino acids. With 0 bases clipped from V and 2 bases from J, the junction kept 6 bases outside the gene matches. Here the CDR3 reads CASSLGGRGDTDTQYF. In nucleotides, the CDR3 is TGCGCCAGCAGCTTGGGGGGACGGGGGGACACAGATACGCAGTATTTT.

The chain uses TRBV29-1 and TRBJ1-1; D uncertain. Trimming pared 7 bases from V and 3 bases from J, leaving 9 bases between. The V gene's germline CDR1 is SQVTM and CDR2 ANQGSEA. The CDR3 extends over 11 amino acids. The CDR3 region has the DNA TGCAGCGGGAATCGGGACACTGAAGCTTTCTTT. Translated: CSGNRDTEAFF.

The chain links TRBV5-1 to TRBJ2-7; D not certain. V shed 1 base and J shed 5 bases, with 7 bases lying between them. CDR1 and CDR2 (germline): SGHRS, YFSETQ. The CDR3 has 12 residues. CDR3 nucleotide sequence: TGCGCCAGCAGCTTGTACAACCACGAGCAGTACTTC. It codes for CASSLYNHEQYF.

V and J are TRBV5-1 and TRBJ2-5; 8 bases line up with TRBD2. The CDR3 covers 14 residues. Trimming took 7 bases from V and 4 from J; bases not matched to a gene: 9. Germline CDR1 is SGHRS and CDR2 is YFSETQ. The CDR3 nucleotides read TGCGCCAGCTCTATGTTAGCGGGGATAGAGACCCAGTACTTC. This encodes CASSMLAGIETQYF.

The rearrangement joins TRBV4-1 to TRBJ1-2, with D perhaps TRBD1 (6 bases). The CDR3 spans 17 residues. V was cut by 5 bases and J by 4 bases, with 23 bases left in between. The germline CDR1 and CDR2 sequences are MGHRA and YSYEKL. CDR3 sequence (DNA): TGCGCCAGCAGCGTAAAATCCAACTATGACAGGTTCTATGGCTACACCTTC. Translated, it gives CASSVKSNYDRFYGYTF.

The J gene is TRBJ2-4, the V gene TRBV6-1; TRBD1 matches at 12 bases. This CDR3 has 19 amino acids. Per germline, CDR1 MNHNS and CDR2 SASEGT. J was trimmed by 6 bases and V by 3 bases; bases with no gene match: 15. CDR3 nucleotide sequence: TGTGCCAGCAGTGAGGCCCGGGACAGGGGGCGGGTTGAGGGAAACATTCAGTACTTC. Its protein product is CASSEARDRGRVEGNIQYF.

This sequence joins TRBV5-4 and TRBJ2-1; 8 bases are a match to TRBD2. Per germline, CDR1 SGHNT and CDR2 YYREEE (reference sequence). V dropped 1 base and J dropped 3; count of bases not matched to a gene: 15. The CDR3 sequence is 19 residues long. CDR3 protein: CASSLRGAGAMGFYNEQFF. The CDR3 bases are TGTGCCAGCAGCTTGAGGGGAGCGGGGGCCATGGGTTTCTACAATGAGCAGTTCTTC. Filled out from reference TRBV5-4 and TRBJ2-1, the complete variable domain reads ETGVTQSPTHLIKTRGQQVTLRCSSQSGHNTVSWYQQALGQGPQFIFQYYREEENGRGNFPPRFSGLQFPNYSSELNVNALELDDSALYLCASSLRGAGAMGFYNEQFFGPGTRLTVL.

The CDR3 DNA sequence: TGTGCCAGCTCCCCCCTAGATGCGGGCACCGGGGAGCTGTTTTTT. This translates into CASSPLDAGTGELFF. The chain couples TRBV18 to TRBJ2-2; perhaps TRBD2 as D (5 bases). This CDR3 has 15 amino acids. Trimming cost V 6 bases and J 4 bases, with 15 bases left between them. Germline V gene lookup returns CDR1 KGHSH and CDR2 LQKENI.